Below are 12 T cell receptor beta chains sequenced from a single sample in a study of PD-1 blockade in classical Hodgkin lymphoma. Only in-frame clones appear in the TCRdb table, and some are missing; sequencing was by immunoSEQ multiplex PCR. The sample lists about 30,000 clones; about 71% were seen once. Patients all relapsed after autologous stem cell transplantation, and there was variation in brentuximab vedotin exposure. The specimen was peripheral blood mononuclear cells (PBMCs), collected before the second cycle of nivolumab. These receptors were taken from a human donor with classical Hodgkin lymphoma.

The chain links TRBV6-5 to TRBJ1-3, with D unclear. Looked up from germline, CDR1 is MNHEY and CDR2 is SVGAGI. Trimming removed 6 bases at V and 7 bases at J, with 19 bases between. The CDR3 sequence is 15 residues long. DNA for the CDR3: TGTGCCAGCAGAGAGAACTCACATTCGGGGAACACCATATATTTT. Translating it yields CASRENSHSGNTIYF.

The rearrangement joins TRBV6-4 to TRBJ2-7; D unresolved. CDR1 and CDR2 (germline): MRHNA, SNTAGT. The CDR3 has 17 residues. V was shortened by 0 bases and J by 6 bases, with 21 bases between the two germline ends. The CDR3 region is CASSDSTYLGTGLEQYF. In DNA, the CDR3 is TGTGCCAGCAGTGACTCGACCTACTTGGGAACGGGTCTCGAGCAGTACTTC.

The chain carries TRBV29-1 and TRBJ2-5; 7 bases map to TRBD2. CDR1 is SQVTM, CDR2 ANQGSEA, per germline. The V gene end was trimmed by 7 bases and the J gene end by 2 bases; junction bases not matched to a gene: 4. The CDR3 extends over 12 amino acids. The chain's CDR3 is CSGGGVQETQYF. The CDR3 DNA follows: TGCAGCGGGGGAGGGGTACAAGAGACCCAGTACTTC.

This clone turned up a few times. The chain combines TRBV19 with TRBJ2-5; 9 positions match TRBD1. This CDR3 is built from 17 residues. The germline V gene encodes CDR1 LNHDA and CDR2 SQIVND (reference sequence). V lost 1 base, J lost 4 bases, and 10 bases stayed unmatched. The CDR3 loop is CASSIGGGTGKSETQYF. CDR3 in DNA: TGTGCCAGTAGTATAGGGGGCGGGACAGGGAAGTCAGAGACCCAGTACTTC.

The rearrangement uses TRBV7-2 and TRBJ2-2, with 10 bases that match TRBD2. Germline-derived CDR1 and CDR2 are SGHTA and FQGNSA. The CDR3 length is 16 residues. Trimming removed 2 bases from V and 6 bases from J; junction bases left unmatched: 6. The CDR3 sequence is CASSLRIAGGPGELFF. The DNA for the CDR3 is TGTGCCAGCAGCTTACGGATAGCGGGGGGACCCGGGGAGCTGTTTTTT.

This clone is deemed medium-sized. The chain employs TRBV7-8 and TRBJ2-1, with 14 bases identical to TRBD2. The junction had 14 bases not matched to a gene; V was cut back by 4 bases and J by 6 bases. From germline, CDR1 is SGHVS and CDR2 FQNEAQ. The CDR3 totals 19 residues. The CDR3 here is CASSSPGLAGEWYGNEQFF. The CDR3, as DNA: TGTGCCAGCAGCTCCCCGGGACTAGCGGGAGAGTGGTACGGCAATGAGCAGTTCTTC.

The gene calls are TRBV9 and TRBJ1-5; perhaps TRBD1 as D (5 bases). The CDR3 runs to 14 residues. Trimming stripped 2 bases from V and 6 bases from J, with 12 bases between. CDR1 SGDLS and CDR2 YYNGEE come from the germline V gene. CDR3 residues: CASSVDGAGQPQHF. As DNA, the CDR3 is TGTGCCAGCAGCGTGGACGGGGCCGGTCAGCCCCAGCATTTT. Based on the CDR3 plus reference TRBV9 and TRBJ1-5, the full variable domain is DSGVTQTPKHLITATGQRVTLRCSPRSGDLSVYWYQQSLDQGLQFLIQYYNGEERAKGNILERFSAQQFPDLHSELNLSSLELGDSALYFCASSVDGAGQPQHFGDGTRLSIL.

The chain has TRBV6-5 and TRBJ2-7; 8 bases are a match to TRBD2. The CDR3 covers 13 residues. Germline V lookup: CDR1 MNHEY, CDR2 SVGAGI. J lost 2 bases, V lost 6 bases, and 3 bases had no gene match. The CDR3 DNA follows: TGTGCCAGCAGACTAGCGGTTACCTACGAGCAGTACTTC. Protein sequence: CASRLAVTYEQYF.

The V gene is TRBV27, the J gene TRBJ1-6; D is undetermined. CDR3 length equals 15 residues. V dropped 6 bases and J dropped 9 bases, with 18 bases sitting between them. CDR1 and CDR2 (germline): MNHEY, SMNVEV (reference sequence). Here the CDR3 DNA reads TGTGCCAGCAGGTCCCCAAGCCCCTCGAGTTCACCCCTCCACTTT. This sequence encodes CASRSPSPSSSPLHF.

This clone has more than one count but fewer than ten. This sequence joins TRBV4-3 and TRBJ2-7, with 8 bases that match TRBD1. This CDR3 contains 15 residues. J was trimmed by 2 bases and V by 0 bases; bases with no gene match: 3. From germline, CDR1 is LGHNA and CDR2 YSLEER. DNA of the CDR3: TGCGCCAGCAGCCAAGAGCAGGGGGCGACCTACGAGCAGTACTTC. Its translation is CASSQEQGATYEQYF.

The rearrangement uses TRBV5-4 and TRBJ2-2, with 14 bases fitting TRBD2. The germline V gene has CDR1 SGHNT and CDR2 YYREEE (reference sequence). This CDR3 has 18 amino acids. V shed 0 bases, J shed 6 bases, and the junction held 7 bases outside the gene matches. CDR3 amino acids: CASSLGVGLAGVSGELFF. The CDR3 nucleotides are TGTGCCAGCAGCTTGGGCGTGGGACTAGCGGGGGTGTCCGGGGAGCTGTTTTTT. Combining the CDR3 with reference TRBV5-4 and TRBJ2-2 gives the whole variable domain ETGVTQSPTHLIKTRGQQVTLRCSSQSGHNTVSWYQQALGQGPQFIFQYYREEENGRGNFPPRFSGLQFPNYSSELNVNALELDDSALYLCASSLGVGLAGVSGELFFGEGSRLTVL.

As DNA, the CDR3 is TGTGCCAGCAGCCGAGAAGAGATCTATGGCTACACCTTC. This codes for CASSREEIYGYTF. The chain joins TRBV4-2 to TRBJ1-2; D unclear. The CDR3 is 13 residues long. V lost 4 bases and J lost 4, with 10 bases in between. Germline V gene data show CDR1 as LGHNA and CDR2 as YNFKEQ.